This T cell receptor beta chain derives from a study of OX40 agonist ivuxolimab in advanced cancers. In the study overall: Ivuxolimab is a fully human IgG2 antibody that activates OX40 (CD134). Patients assigned to dose escalation were diagnosed with hepatocellular carcinoma, melanoma, renal cell or head and neck cancer. Overall study results and limits: Blood T cells, both CD4+ and CD8+, expanded clonally by week 6 at 0.1 to 3.0 mg/kg.

Sampled blood was obtained at baseline, cycle 4 day 1, and cycle 7 day 1. The germline gives CDR1 SGHAT, CDR2 FQNNGV. V shed 1 base, J shed 4 bases, and the junction held 11 bases outside the gene matches. CDR3 length: 17 residues. Measured with immunoSEQ multiplex PCR; TCRdb has only the in-frame clones, and not every one. This table holds roughly 15,000 clones, roughly 86% found once. Comment on this clone: Its specificity is not known.

The chain links TRBV11-2 to TRBJ2-5; 8 bases fit TRBD1. Material: CD4+ or CD8+ T cells sorted from blood, obtained in a trial of the OX40 agonist ivuxolimab. The sequence derives from an adult with an advanced solid tumor such as melanoma, head and neck, liver or kidney cancer. The CDR3 reads CASSLVRMDRVVETQYF. The CDR3 coding sequence is TGTGCCAGCAGCTTAGTGCGGATGGACAGGGTGGTAGAGACCCAGTACTTC.